A single T cell receptor (beta chain) is shown here with its context. Antigen: not known. V lost 3 bases, J lost 2 bases, and 7 bases lay in between. CDR3 length equals 13 residues. This entry comes from a study of T cell responses to AZD1222 COVID-19 vaccine. Overall study results and limits: Baseline seropositivity characterized only six AZD1222 recipients.

Method: immunoSEQ multiplex PCR; TCRdb's copy keeps in-frame clones and lacks some. The sample has 100,000 to 150,000 clones; around 91% are singletons. The gene calls are TRBV12-3 or TRBV12-4 and TRBJ2-5; D remains unclear. The sequence derives from an adult in good health. Sample: peripheral blood, taken on day 0 of MenACWY control vaccination. CDR3 sequence: CASSFARQETQYF. DNA of the CDR3: TGTGCCAGCAGTTTCGCGAGACAAGAGACCCAGTACTTC.